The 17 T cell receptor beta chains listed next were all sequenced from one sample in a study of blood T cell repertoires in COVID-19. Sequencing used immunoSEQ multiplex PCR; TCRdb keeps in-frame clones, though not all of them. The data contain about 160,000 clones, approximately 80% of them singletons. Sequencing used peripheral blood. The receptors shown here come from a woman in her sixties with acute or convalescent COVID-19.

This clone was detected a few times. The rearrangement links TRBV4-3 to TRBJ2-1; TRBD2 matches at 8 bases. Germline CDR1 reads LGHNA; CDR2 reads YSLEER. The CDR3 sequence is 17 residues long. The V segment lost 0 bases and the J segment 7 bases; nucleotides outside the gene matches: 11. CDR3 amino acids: CASSQDHRGGFRNEQFF. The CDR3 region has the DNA TGCGCCAGCAGCCAAGATCATCGCGGGGGGTTTAGGAATGAGCAGTTCTTC.

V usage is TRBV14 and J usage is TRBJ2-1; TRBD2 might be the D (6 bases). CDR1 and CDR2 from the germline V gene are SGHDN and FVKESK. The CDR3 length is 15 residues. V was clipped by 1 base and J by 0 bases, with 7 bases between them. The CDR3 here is CASSQAGVSYNEQFF. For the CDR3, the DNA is TGTGCCAGCAGCCAAGCGGGGGTCTCCTACAATGAGCAGTTCTTC. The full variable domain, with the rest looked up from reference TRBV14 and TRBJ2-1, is EAGVTQFPSHSVIEKGQTVTLRCDPISGHDNLYWYRRVMGKEIKFLLHFVKESKQDESGMPNNRFLAERTGGTYSTLKVQPAELEDSGVYFCASSQAGVSYNEQFFGPGTRLTVL.

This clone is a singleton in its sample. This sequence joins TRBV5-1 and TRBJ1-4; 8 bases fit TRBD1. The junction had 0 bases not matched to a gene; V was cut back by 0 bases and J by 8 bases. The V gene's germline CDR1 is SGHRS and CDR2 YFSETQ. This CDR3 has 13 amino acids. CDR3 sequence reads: CASSLGTGEKLFF. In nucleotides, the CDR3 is TGCGCCAGCAGCTTGGGGACAGGGGAAAAACTGTTTTTT.

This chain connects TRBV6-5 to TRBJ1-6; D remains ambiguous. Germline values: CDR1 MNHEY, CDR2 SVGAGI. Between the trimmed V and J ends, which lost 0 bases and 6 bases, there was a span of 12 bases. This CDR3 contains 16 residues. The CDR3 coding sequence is TGTGCCAGCAGTTACTCGAGTACTAGGTTTAATTCACCCCTCCACTTT. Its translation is CASSYSSTRFNSPLHF.

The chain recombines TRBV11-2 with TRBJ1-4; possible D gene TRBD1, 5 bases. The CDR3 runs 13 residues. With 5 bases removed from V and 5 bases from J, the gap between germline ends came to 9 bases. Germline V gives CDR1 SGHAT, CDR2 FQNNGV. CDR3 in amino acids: CASSGGENEKLFF. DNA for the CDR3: TGTGCCAGCAGCGGGGGGGAGAATGAAAAACTGTTTTTT.

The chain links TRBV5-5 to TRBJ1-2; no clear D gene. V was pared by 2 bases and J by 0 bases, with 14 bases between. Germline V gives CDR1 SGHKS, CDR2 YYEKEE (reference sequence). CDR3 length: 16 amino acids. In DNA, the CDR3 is TGTGCCAGCAGCTTAAGAGAGACAAGGCCTAACTATGGCTACACCTTC. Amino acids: CASSLRETRPNYGYTF.

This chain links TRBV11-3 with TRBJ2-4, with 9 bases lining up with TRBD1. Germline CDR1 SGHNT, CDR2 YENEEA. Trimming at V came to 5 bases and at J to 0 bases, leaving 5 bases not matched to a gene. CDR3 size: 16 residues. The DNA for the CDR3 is TGTGCCAGCAGCCATGGACAGGGGATAGCCAAAAACATTCAGTACTTC. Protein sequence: CASSHGQGIAKNIQYF.

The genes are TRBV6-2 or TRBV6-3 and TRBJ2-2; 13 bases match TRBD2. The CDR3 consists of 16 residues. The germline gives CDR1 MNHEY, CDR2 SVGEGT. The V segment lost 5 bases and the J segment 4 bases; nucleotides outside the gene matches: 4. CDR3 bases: TGTGCCAGCAGTGGCGGGACTAGCGGGGTCACCGGGGAGCTGTTTTTT. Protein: CASSGGTSGVTGELFF.

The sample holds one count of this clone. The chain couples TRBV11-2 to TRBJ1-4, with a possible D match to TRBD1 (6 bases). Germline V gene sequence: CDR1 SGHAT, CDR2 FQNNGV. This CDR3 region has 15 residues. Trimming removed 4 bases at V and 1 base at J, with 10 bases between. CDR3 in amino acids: CASSSDSLTNEKLFF. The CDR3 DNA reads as TGTGCCAGCAGCTCGGACAGCCTAACTAATGAAAAACTGTTTTTT. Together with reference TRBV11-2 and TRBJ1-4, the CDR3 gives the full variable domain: EAGVAQSPRYKIIEKRQSVAFWCNPISGHATLYWYQQILGQGPKLLIQFQNNGVVDDSQLPKDRFSAERLKGVDSTLKIQPAKLEDSAVYLCASSSDSLTNEKLFFGSGTQLSVL.

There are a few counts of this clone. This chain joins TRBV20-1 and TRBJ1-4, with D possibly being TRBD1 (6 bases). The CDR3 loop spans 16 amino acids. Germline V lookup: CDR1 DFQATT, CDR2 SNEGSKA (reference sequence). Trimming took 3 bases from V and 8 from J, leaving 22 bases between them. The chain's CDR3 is CSASNQGRIIGEKLFF. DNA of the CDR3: TGCAGTGCTAGTAATCAGGGGCGGATAATAGGGGAAAAACTGTTTTTT.

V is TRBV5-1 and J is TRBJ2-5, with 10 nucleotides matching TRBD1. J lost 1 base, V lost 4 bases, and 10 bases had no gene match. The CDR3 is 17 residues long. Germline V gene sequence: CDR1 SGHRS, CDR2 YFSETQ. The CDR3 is CASSRPRGQGLQETQYF. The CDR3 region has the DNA TGCGCCAGCAGCCGCCCCCGGGGACAGGGGCTCCAAGAGACCCAGTACTTC.

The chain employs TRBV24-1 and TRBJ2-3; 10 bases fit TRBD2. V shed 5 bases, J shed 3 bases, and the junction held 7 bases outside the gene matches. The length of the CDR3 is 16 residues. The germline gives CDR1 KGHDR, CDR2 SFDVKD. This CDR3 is CATSVKAGGLTDTQYF. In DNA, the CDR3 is TGTGCCACCAGTGTTAAAGCGGGGGGGCTGACAGATACGCAGTATTTT.

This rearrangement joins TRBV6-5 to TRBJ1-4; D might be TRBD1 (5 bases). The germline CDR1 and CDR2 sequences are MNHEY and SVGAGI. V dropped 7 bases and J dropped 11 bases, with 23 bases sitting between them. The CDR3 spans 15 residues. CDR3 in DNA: TGTGCCAGCATTAGCCTTTCGCGGGGACTGGAGAAACTGTTTTTT. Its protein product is CASISLSRGLEKLFF.

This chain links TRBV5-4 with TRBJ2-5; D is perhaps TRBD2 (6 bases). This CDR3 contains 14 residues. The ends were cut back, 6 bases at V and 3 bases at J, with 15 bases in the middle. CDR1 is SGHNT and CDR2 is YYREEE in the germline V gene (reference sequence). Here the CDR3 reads CASTIGAGKETQYF. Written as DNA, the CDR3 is TGTGCCAGCACTATCGGAGCGGGTAAAGAGACCCAGTACTTC.

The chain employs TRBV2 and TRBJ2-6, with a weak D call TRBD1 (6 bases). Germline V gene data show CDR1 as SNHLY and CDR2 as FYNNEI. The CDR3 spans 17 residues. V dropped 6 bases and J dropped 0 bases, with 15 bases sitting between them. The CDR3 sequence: CASRFLGTLSGANVLTF. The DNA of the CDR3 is TGTGCCAGCAGATTCCTTGGGACACTCTCTGGGGCCAACGTCCTGACTTTC.

The chain's CDR3 is CASSQDAGTLNQPQHF. The CDR3 DNA reads as TGCGCCAGCAGCCAAGACGCAGGTACGCTAAATCAGCCCCAGCATTTT. V usage is TRBV4-3 and J usage is TRBJ1-5; no clear D gene. Germline V lookup: CDR1 LGHNA, CDR2 YSLEER. The CDR3 is 16 amino acids. V lost 0 bases to trimming and J lost 4 bases, with 13 bases between them.

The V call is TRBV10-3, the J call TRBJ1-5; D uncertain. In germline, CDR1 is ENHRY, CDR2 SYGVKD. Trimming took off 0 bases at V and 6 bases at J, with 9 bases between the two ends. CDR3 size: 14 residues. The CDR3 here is CAISESIGGQPQHF. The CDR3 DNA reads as TGTGCCATCAGTGAGTCGATCGGCGGTCAGCCCCAGCATTTT.